These 17 T cell receptor beta chains share one sample of origin, sequenced in a study of T cell repertoires in cytomegalovirus infection. Antigens for these TCRs are unknown. TCRdb redid the calling of the reads with MiXCR, one entry per CDR3 protein. Among some 500,000 distinct CDR3 sequences listed, around a third were seen once. The sample in question was cultured PBMCs, obtained from culture after CMV antigen stimulation. These receptors were obtained from a human donor in good health (CMV status not recorded). Some clones in this sample may be carry-over from other donors' samples.

The V and J genes are TRBV18 and TRBJ1-5; D remains ambiguous. Trimming stripped 3 bases from V and 7 bases from J, with 10 bases between. The germline CDR1 and CDR2 sequences are KGHSH and LQKENI. The CDR3 loop spans 13 amino acids. The CDR3 is CASSPTVGQPQHF. Here the CDR3 DNA reads TGTGCCAGCTCACCTACAGTCGGCCAGCCCCAGCATTTT.

The chain carries TRBV5-1 and TRBJ2-3, with a weak D call TRBD1 (5 bases). Trimming pared 1 base from V and 5 bases from J, leaving 11 bases between. CDR1 and CDR2 from the germline V gene are SGHRS and YFSETQ. This CDR3 contains 14 residues. The CDR3 here is CASSLTGDRDTQYF. The CDR3 region has the DNA TGCGCCAGCAGCTTGACAGGAGACAGAGATACGCAGTATTTT.

This clonotype was seen ten or more times. J is TRBJ1-2 and V is TRBV7-2; D perhaps matches TRBD1 (5 bases). V was pared by 6 bases and J by 8 bases, with 19 bases between. CDR1 and CDR2 (germline): SGHTA, FQGNSA. This CDR3 region has 14 residues. The CDR3 spells CASRNSGTRGGYTF. For the CDR3, the DNA is TGTGCCAGCAGGAATTCCGGGACGCGAGGAGGCTACACCTTC.

V is TRBV7-2 and J is TRBJ2-1; the match to TRBD2 covers 11 bases. Germline trimming cut 7 bases from V and 10 bases from J; bases unmatched to any gene: 15. Per the germline V gene, CDR1 is SGHTA and CDR2 is FQGNSA. CDR3 length equals 16 residues. The CDR3 sequence: CASTIFSGRGFGEQFF. The CDR3 region has the DNA TGTGCCAGCACCATCTTTAGCGGGAGGGGATTTGGGGAGCAGTTCTTC.

J is TRBJ1-2 and V is TRBV28, with TRBD1 matching 9 bases. Trimming cost V 4 bases and J 13 bases; bases outside gene matches: 13. This CDR3 region has 14 residues. Germline CDR1 is MDHEN and CDR2 is SYDVKM. The CDR3 region has the DNA TGTGCCAGCAGTTCACTCTCCGGGACAGGGCGTCTCACCTTC. As protein: CASSSLSGTGRLTF.

The CDR3 is CACYRELNTEAFF. CDR3 nucleotides: TGTGCCTGTTACAGGGAACTGAACACTGAAGCTTTCTTT. The V and J genes are TRBV12-3 or TRBV12-4 and TRBJ1-1, with D possibly TRBD1 on 6 matching bases. The CDR3 totals 13 residues. The V and J ends lost 11 bases and 0 bases respectively, with 13 bases between them.

The V and J genes are TRBV6-5 and TRBJ2-3; D ambiguous. The CDR3 spans 14 residues. Deletions cut 1 base from V and 3 bases from J, with 8 bases between. The germline V gene has CDR1 MNHEY and CDR2 SVGAGI. This CDR3 is CASSYWSQTDTQYF. The CDR3, as DNA: TGTGCCAGCAGTTACTGGAGTCAGACAGATACGCAGTATTTT.

The rearrangement joins TRBV7-3 to TRBJ2-7; D gene ambiguous. Per germline, CDR1 SGHTA and CDR2 FQGTGA. The V and J ends lost 5 bases and 6 bases respectively, with 14 bases between them. The CDR3 sequence is 13 residues long. The chain's CDR3 is CASSPTVLGEQYF. DNA of the CDR3: TGTGCCAGCAGCCCCACGGTCCTGGGCGAGCAGTACTTC. Complete variable domain (other parts from reference TRBV7-3 and TRBJ2-7): GAGVSQTPSNKVTEKGKYVELRCDPISGHTALYWYRQSLGQGPEFLIYFQGTGAADDSGLPNDRFFAVRPEGSVSTLKIQRTERGDSAVYLCASSPTVLGEQYFGPGTRLTVT.

Only a few counts were recorded for this clonotype. The chain combines TRBV6-2 or TRBV6-3 with TRBJ1-5, with unresolved D. The CDR3 length is 15 residues. The germline CDR1 and CDR2 sequences are MNHEY and SVGEGT. V gave up 7 bases and J gave up 0 bases, with 13 bases separating them. The CDR3 DNA reads as TGTGCCAGCACCTACGGCGGCTATAGCAATCAGCCCCAGCATTTT. It translates to CASTYGGYSNQPQHF.

The chain carries TRBV27 and TRBJ2-3; 7 bases line up with TRBD2. V gave up 5 bases and J gave up 2 bases; unmatched junction bases: 10. The V gene's germline CDR1 is MNHEY and CDR2 SMNVEV (reference sequence). This CDR3 is 16 amino acids long. The chain's CDR3 is CASSPQRDYDTDTQYF. CDR3 nucleotide sequence: TGTGCCAGCAGTCCCCAAAGGGACTACGACACAGATACGCAGTATTTT.

This clonotype occurred once. The CDR3 here is CSVAKSIGLSSPRGDTQYF. The DNA for the CDR3 is TGCAGCGTTGCTAAATCTATTGGACTATCTTCTCCTAGGGGGGATACGCAGTATTTT. The gene calls are TRBV29-1 and TRBJ2-3, with D perhaps assigned TRBD1 or TRBD2 (6 bases each). The V end was cut by 4 bases, the J end by 6 bases, with 32 bases between. The germline CDR1 and CDR2 sequences are SQVTM and ANQGSEA. CDR3 size: 19 residues.

This rearrangement joins TRBV6-2 or TRBV6-3 to TRBJ2-7, with D unresolved. Germline CDR1 reads MNHEY; CDR2 reads SVGEGT. With 3 bases removed from V and 2 bases from J, the gap between germline ends came to 8 bases. The CDR3 runs to 13 residues. The CDR3 nucleotides are TGTGCCAGCAGTTATGAACAAACCTACGAGCAGTACGTC. Protein sequence: CASSYEQTYEQYV.

The chain links TRBV24-1 to TRBJ2-5; no firm D call. Trimming took 0 bases from V and 4 from J, leaving 2 bases between them. Germline V gives CDR1 KGHDR, CDR2 SFDVKD. The CDR3 consists of 12 residues. CDR3 residues: CATSDLGETQYF. CDR3 in DNA: TGTGCCACCAGTGATTTGGGAGAGACCCAGTACTTC.

This clonotype was detected only a few times. The gene calls are TRBV12-3 or TRBV12-4 and TRBJ1-3; perhaps TRBD1 as D (5 bases). The CDR3 contains 13 residues. V lost 6 bases to trimming and J lost 7 bases, with 13 bases between them. The CDR3 coding sequence is TGTGCCAGCAGACGGGGACTCCTTAACACCATATATTTT. It encodes CASRRGLLNTIYF.

This chain uses TRBV11-2 with TRBJ2-1, with TRBD2 matching over 12 bases. The length of the CDR3 is 16 residues. CDR1 and CDR2 from the germline V gene are SGHAT and FQNNGV. V was clipped by 5 bases and J by 8 bases; unmatched bases: 10. The CDR3 reads CASSQTSGRKRDEQFF. The CDR3 region has the DNA TGTGCCAGCAGCCAGACTAGCGGGAGAAAGAGGGATGAGCAGTTCTTC.

The chain recombines TRBV28 with TRBJ1-2; no clear D. Trimming cost V 5 bases and J 4 bases, with 11 bases left between them. The CDR3 consists of 13 residues. In germline, CDR1 is MDHEN, CDR2 SYDVKM. The CDR3, as DNA: TGTGCCAGCAGTAGTGCTGACATCTATGGCTACACCTTC. It encodes CASSSADIYGYTF.

This clonotype occurred many times. J is TRBJ1-1 and V is TRBV7-2, with 8 bases fitting TRBD1. J lost 1 base, V lost 0 bases, and 4 bases had no gene match. The CDR3 is 16 amino acids. The germline CDR1 and CDR2 sequences are SGHTA and FQGNSA. The CDR3 DNA is TGTGCCAGCAGCTTAGCCCGACAGGGGTGGAACACTGAAGCTTTCTTT. It specifies CASSLARQGWNTEAFF.